Listed below are T cell receptor beta chains from one sample, sequenced in a study of T cells in tuberculosis. Clones were read by immunoSEQ multiplex PCR, and TCRdb kept only the in-frame ones, dropping some. The sample includes about 43,000 clones, approximately 94% of them seen just once. The sample comprised PBMCs. The receptors shown here come from a donor between 10 and 35 years old with latent tuberculosis or without tuberculosis infection. Some clones in this sample may be carry-over from other donors' samples. Both conserved end residues are part of each CDR3. D genes are given only for firm matches. Clone size is shown for a subset of rows, as once, few, many or a class of expanded clone.

V gene	clone size	J gene	D gene	CDR3 DNA	CDR3 protein
TRBV29-1	medium-sized	TRBJ1-1	-	TGCAGCGTTGCCGCGGGGTGGGGAATGAACACTGAAGCTTTCTTT	CSVAAGWGMNTEAFF
TRBV30	-	TRBJ2-1	TRBD2	TGTGCCTGGAGTGTACCCTCGGTTTATCCAGCGGGAGCCCCCCGGCCAAGCAATGAGCAGTTCTTC	CAWSVPSVYPAGAPRPSNEQFF
TRBV28	-	TRBJ2-7	-	TGTGCCAGCAGTTCCCGACAGCCTAACTACGAGCAGTACTTC	CASSSRQPNYEQYF
TRBV9	-	TRBJ1-2	TRBD1	TGTGCCAGCAGCGAGGGGGCGGGCAATGGCTACACCTTC	CASSEGAGNGYTF
TRBV19	-	TRBJ1-2	-	TGTGCCAGTAGTATGTCACGACAGGCTACTAACTATGGCTACACCTTC	CASSMSRQATNYGYTF
TRBV7-2	-	TRBJ1-3	TRBD1	TGTGCCAGCAGAGAACAGGGGGTTGGAAACACCATATATTTT	CASREQGVGNTIYF
TRBV28	-	TRBJ2-7	-	TGTGCCAGCAGTTCTTACCCCGGTTCCTACGAGCAGTACTTC	CASSSYPGSYEQYF
TRBV28	-	TRBJ1-1	-	TGTGCCAGCAGTTTGGAGACCCCAAGCGCTGAAGCTTTCTTT	CASSLETPSAEAFF
TRBV2	-	TRBJ2-3	-	TGTGCCAGCAGCCCCACCGTGACAACTAGCACAGATACGCAGTATTTT	CASSPTVTTSTDTQYF
TRBV4-3	-	TRBJ2-5	-	TGCGCCAGCAGCCAAGATCAGGGCCAAGAGACCCAGTACTTC	CASSQDQGQETQYF
TRBV11-2	-	TRBJ2-5	-	TGTGCCAGCAGCTTAGAGCCAGAAGAGACCCAGTACTTC	CASSLEPEETQYF
TRBV10-2	-	TRBJ2-2	TRBD1	TGCGCCAGCAGTGTAGAGGACAGGGTCTTGCCCGGGGAGCTGTTTTTT	CASSVEDRVLPGELFF
TRBV6-1	once	TRBJ1-5	TRBD1	TGTGCCAGCAGTGAAGAGAGGGGGACAGGGGGCCCCTATAGCAATCAGCCCCAGCATTTT	CASSEERGTGGPYSNQPQHF
TRBV5-4	-	TRBJ2-1	-	TGTGCCAGCAGCTTGGAGGCGGGGAATCTGGGTAATGAGCAGTTCTTC	CASSLEAGNLGNEQFF
TRBV10-3	-	TRBJ2-3	TRBD2	TGTGCCATCAGTGAGTCGGGACTAGGCCCAGATACGCAGTATTTT	CAISESGLGPDTQYF
TRBV5-4	-	TRBJ2-3	TRBD2	TGTGCCAGCAGCTTGCCTAGCGGTTCAGATACGCAGTATTTT	CASSLPSGSDTQYF
TRBV5-1	-	TRBJ2-7	TRBD1	TGCGCCAGCAGAGTGACCCCAGGGGGCTACGAGCAGTACTTC	CASRVTPGGYEQYF
TRBV30	-	TRBJ2-3	-	TGTGCCTGGAGGGGCCTGGAAGATACGCAGTATTTT	CAWRGLEDTQYF
TRBV4-3	-	TRBJ2-6	-	TGCGCCAGCAGCCAAGATGTTTCCGGGGTCGGGGCCAACGTCCTGACTTTC	CASSQDVSGVGANVLTF
TRBV11-2	once	TRBJ2-7	-	TGTGCCAGCAGCTCCTCTCGAGGGGGAAATACCTACGAGCAGTACTTC	CASSSSRGGNTYEQYF
TRBV19	-	TRBJ1-1	-	TGTGCCAGTAGTACCACAGGGAAGAACACTGAAGCTTTCTTT	CASSTTGKNTEAFF
TRBV29-1	-	TRBJ2-7	TRBD1	TGCAGCGTTTATACCCCGGGACAGGGAGGGAACGAGCAGTACTTC	CSVYTPGQGGNEQYF
TRBV15	-	TRBJ2-2	TRBD1	TGTGCCACCAGCAGAAGGACAGGGGGCACCGGGGAGCTGTTTTTT	CATSRRTGGTGELFF
TRBV5-1	-	TRBJ2-7	TRBD2	TGCGCCAGCAGCTTGGATAGCGGGAGGGACGAGCAGTACTTC	CASSLDSGRDEQYF
TRBV28	-	TRBJ1-5	-	TGTGCCAGCAGTTCCGGGGGTATGTTGAGCAATCAGCCCCAGCATTTT	CASSSGGMLSNQPQHF
TRBV9	-	TRBJ1-1	-	TGTGCCAGCAGCATAGAAGATAATCGAGGGACTGAAGCTTTCTTT	CASSIEDNRGTEAFF
TRBV5-4	-	TRBJ2-6	-	TGTGCCAGCAGCTTGGAGTGGGGCGCGGCCAACGTCCTGACTTTC	CASSLEWGAANVLTF
TRBV30	-	TRBJ2-3	-	TGTGCCTGGAGTGGTCAGCGGAGCACAGATACGCAGTATTTT	CAWSGQRSTDTQYF
TRBV11-2	-	TRBJ2-1	-	TGTGCCAGCAGCCGAAGACTGGCCTCAGGGGAGCAGTTCTTC	CASSRRLASGEQFF
TRBV30	-	TRBJ1-5	-	TGTGCCTGGGCCCGGGAGATCAATCAGCCCCAGCATTTT	CAWAREINQPQHF
TRBV7-9	-	TRBJ1-1	-	TGTGCCAGCAGCTTATTGCTCCCCGGGAAGACTGAAGCTTTCTTT	CASSLLLPGKTEAFF
TRBV28	-	TRBJ2-1	-	TGTGCCAGCAGTTCCACGACAGAGACGTTCTACAATGAGCAGTTCTTC	CASSSTTETFYNEQFF
TRBV14	-	TRBJ2-1	TRBD2	TGTGCCAGCAGCCAAGGACTAGCGAACTACAATGAGCAGTTCTTC	CASSQGLANYNEQFF
TRBV5-4	-	TRBJ2-1	-	TGTGCCAGCAGCTGGGGGGACCTCGAGTACAATGAGCAGTTCTTC	CASSWGDLEYNEQFF
TRBV30	-	TRBJ2-3	TRBD1	TGTGCCTGGAGTTTCGGACAGGGAACAGATACGCAGTATTTT	CAWSFGQGTDTQYF
TRBV18	-	TRBJ1-1	-	TGTGCCAGCTCACCTATTTCGAACACTGAAGCTTTCTTT	CASSPISNTEAFF
TRBV27	-	TRBJ2-5	-	TGTGCCAGCAGTTTATCTTTTGGAGGGGAGACCCAGTACTTC	CASSLSFGGETQYF
TRBV19	-	TRBJ1-1	-	TGTGCCAGTAGGAATTGGGACACCGCGAACACTGAAGCTTTCTTT	CASRNWDTANTEAFF
TRBV4-3	-	TRBJ2-6	-	TGCGCCAGCAGCCACCACGGTTCTCTCTCTGGGGCCAACGTCCTGACTTTC	CASSHHGSLSGANVLTF
TRBV19	few	TRBJ2-6	-	TGTGCCAGTAGTATAGGTCCCTTAGAGGCCAACGTCCTGACTTTC	CASSIGPLEANVLTF
TRBV6-4	-	TRBJ2-1	TRBD2	TGTGCCAGCAGTTGGACTAGCGGGAGCCCCTACAATGAGCAGTTCTTC	CASSWTSGSPYNEQFF
TRBV10-3	-	TRBJ2-7	TRBD1	TGTGCCATCAGTGTCGCCCACAGGGGGCTTTCGGCCTACGAGCAGTACTTC	CAISVAHRGLSAYEQYF
TRBV27	-	TRBJ2-3	-	TGTGCCAGCAGTTCAATCTTCCATTCGACTTATAGCACAGATACGCAGTATTTT	CASSSIFHSTYSTDTQYF